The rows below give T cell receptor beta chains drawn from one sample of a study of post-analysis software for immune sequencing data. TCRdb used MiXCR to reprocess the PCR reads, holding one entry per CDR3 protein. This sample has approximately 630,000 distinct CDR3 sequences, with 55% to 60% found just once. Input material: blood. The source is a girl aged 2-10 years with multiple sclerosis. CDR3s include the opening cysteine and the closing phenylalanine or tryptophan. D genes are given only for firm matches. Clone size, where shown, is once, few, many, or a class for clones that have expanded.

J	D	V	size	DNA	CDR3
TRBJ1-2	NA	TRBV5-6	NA	TGTGCCAGCAGCTTGGGCTCCTTATTCAACTATGGCTACACCTTC	CASSLGSLFNYGYTF
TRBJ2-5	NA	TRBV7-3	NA	TGTGCCAGCCTCCGAGGTGGGGCGCAAGAGACCCAGTACTTC	CASLRGGAQETQYF
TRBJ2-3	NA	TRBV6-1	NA	TGTGCCAGCAGTGAAGCGAGGGACAGCACAGATACGCAGTATTTT	CASSEARDSTDTQYF
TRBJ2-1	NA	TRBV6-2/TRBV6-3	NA	TGTGCCAGCAGTTACTCGATCCCGGGAGCTGAGCAGTTCTTC	CASSYSIPGAEQFF
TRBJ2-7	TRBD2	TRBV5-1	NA	TGCGCCAGCAGTAAAGGGACTAGCGGATACTACGAGCAGTACTTC	CASSKGTSGYYEQYF
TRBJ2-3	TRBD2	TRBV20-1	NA	TGCAGTGCTACTCTCCTAGCGGGGGGGCTAGTAGATACGCAGTATTTT	CSATLLAGGLVDTQYF
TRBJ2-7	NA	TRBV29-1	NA	TGCAGCGCTGCACATGGTTACGAGCAGTACTTC	CSAAHGYEQYF
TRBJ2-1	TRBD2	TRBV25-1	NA	TGTGCCAGCTCGGGGACTAGCGGGAGTAGTGAGCAGTTCTTC	CASSGTSGSSEQFF
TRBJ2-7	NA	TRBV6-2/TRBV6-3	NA	TGTGCCAGCAGTTACTCTGGCGAGACCTCCTACGAGCAGTACTTC	CASSYSGETSYEQYF
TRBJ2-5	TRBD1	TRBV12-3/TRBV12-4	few	TGTGCCAGCAGTATAACGGACAGGCACCAGTACTTC	CASSITDRHQYF
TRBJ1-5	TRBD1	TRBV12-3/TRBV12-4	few	TGTGCCAGCAGTTTCCTAACAGGGGATCAGCCCCAGCATTTT	CASSFLTGDQPQHF
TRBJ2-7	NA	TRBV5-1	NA	TGCGCCAGCAGCCACGGGGGCGGTGAACCCTACGAGCAGTACTTC	CASSHGGGEPYEQYF
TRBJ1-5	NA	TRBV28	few	TGTGCCAGCAGTTTAGATCAGCCCCAGCATTTT	CASSLDQPQHF
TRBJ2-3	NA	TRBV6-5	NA	TGTGCCAGCAGTTACTCGCTGGGAACAGATACGCAGTATTTT	CASSYSLGTDTQYF
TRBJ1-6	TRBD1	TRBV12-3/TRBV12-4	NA	TGTGCCAGCAGCACATCGGGACAGGGCCTATCACCCCCCCACTTT	CASSTSGQGLSPPHF
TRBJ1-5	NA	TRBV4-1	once	TGCGCCAGCAGCCAAGATGACAGATACAATCAGCCCCAGCATTTT	CASSQDDRYNQPQHF